This T cell receptor beta chain appears in the sequencing data of a study of HIV-infected children after antiretroviral therapy interruption. Study-wide context: Recorded EBV and CMV exposure existed for most children. For the interruption arm, samples span week 0 through about 3 years after study end.

As for treatment: PENTA 11 planned treatment interruption arm or continuous ART arm. The TCR library was built from RNA with a 3' RACE protocol and unique molecular identifiers. Using its own MiXCR run on the 3' RACE reads, TCRdb lists one record per CDR3 protein. There are about 50,000 distinct CDR3 sequences in the sample; 3.5% to 5% occur only once, and 0.6% to 0.85% lies in the top ten. Findings and limits, study-wide: After treatment interruption started, naive CD4+ CDR3 overlap across time points dropped.

This clonotype was seen repeatedly, ten times or more. Its matching antigen is unknown. Trimming cost V 1 base and J 8 bases, with 12 bases left between them. Germline V gives CDR1 LGHDT, CDR2 YNNKEL (reference sequence). The CDR3 contains 15 residues. Here the sequenced sample was CD45RA+ CD4+ T cells from PBMCs, pooled from several time points, taken from a donor given antiretroviral therapy, either interrupted or continuous. Regarding subset: naive CD4+ CD45RA+ CD45RO- T cells. The genes are TRBV3-1 and TRBJ1-6, with D unresolved. This TCR came from a pool of human donors with HIV. The CDR3 coding sequence is TGTGCCAGCAGCCAAGGGTGGGTGGGATATTCACCCCTCCACTTT. It is translated as CASSQGWVGYSPLHF.